The sequence of this T cell receptor (beta chain) was determined in a study of control samples from healthy donors and cancer patients. Germline loops: CDR1 SGHTA, CDR2 FQGNSA. CDR3 size: 14 residues. V dropped 5 bases and J dropped 1 base, with 11 bases sitting between them. The method was immunoSEQ multiplex PCR; TCRdb's version includes in-frame clones alone and lacks a portion of them. The data show about 140,000 clones, 94% seen once. Sequenced material: blood. This receptor was obtained from a man aged 35 to 55 in good health. The genes are TRBV7-2 and TRBJ1-1; D gene uncertain. The CDR3 reads CASSPEAGNTEAFF. The CDR3 nucleotides read TGTGCCAGCAGCCCCGAGGCAGGGAACACTGAAGCTTTCTTT.